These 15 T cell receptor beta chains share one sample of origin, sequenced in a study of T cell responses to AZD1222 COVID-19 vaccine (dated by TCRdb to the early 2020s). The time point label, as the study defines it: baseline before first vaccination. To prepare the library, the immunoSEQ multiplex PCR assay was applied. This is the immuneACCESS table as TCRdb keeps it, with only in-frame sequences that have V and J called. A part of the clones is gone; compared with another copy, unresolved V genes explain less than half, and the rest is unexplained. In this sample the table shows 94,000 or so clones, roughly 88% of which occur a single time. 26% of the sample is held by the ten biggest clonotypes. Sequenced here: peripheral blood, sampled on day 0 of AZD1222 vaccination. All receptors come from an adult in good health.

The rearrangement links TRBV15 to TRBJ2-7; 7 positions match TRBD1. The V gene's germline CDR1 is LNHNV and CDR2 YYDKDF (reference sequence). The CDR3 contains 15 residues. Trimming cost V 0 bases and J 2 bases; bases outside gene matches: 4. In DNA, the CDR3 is TGTGCCACCAGCAGAGACTACAGGGGTGCCTACGAGCAGTACTTC. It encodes CATSRDYRGAYEQYF. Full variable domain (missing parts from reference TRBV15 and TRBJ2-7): DAMVIQNPRYQVTQFGKPVTLSCSQTLNHNVMYWYQQKSSQAPKLLFHYYDKDFNNEADTPDNFQSRRPNTSFCFLDIRSPGLGDTAMYLCATSRDYRGAYEQYFGPGTRLTVT.

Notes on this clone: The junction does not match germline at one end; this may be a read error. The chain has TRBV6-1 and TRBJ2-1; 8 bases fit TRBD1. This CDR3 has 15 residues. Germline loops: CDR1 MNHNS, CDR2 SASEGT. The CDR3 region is CASREGQGFYNEQFF. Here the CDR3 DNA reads TGTGCCAGCAGGGAAGGACAGGGATTCTACAATGAGCAGTTCTTC.

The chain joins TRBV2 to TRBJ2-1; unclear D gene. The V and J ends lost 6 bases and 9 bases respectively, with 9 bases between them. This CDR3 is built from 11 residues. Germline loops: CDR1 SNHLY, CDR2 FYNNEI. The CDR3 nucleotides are TGTGCCAGCAGGATGGAGCGTGAGCAGTTCTTC. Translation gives CASRMEREQFF.

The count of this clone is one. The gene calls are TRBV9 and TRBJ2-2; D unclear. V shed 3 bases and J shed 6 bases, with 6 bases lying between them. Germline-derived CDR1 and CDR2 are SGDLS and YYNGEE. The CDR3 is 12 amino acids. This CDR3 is CASSAFAGELFF. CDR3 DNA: TGTGCCAGCAGCGCTTTCGCCGGGGAGCTGTTTTTT.

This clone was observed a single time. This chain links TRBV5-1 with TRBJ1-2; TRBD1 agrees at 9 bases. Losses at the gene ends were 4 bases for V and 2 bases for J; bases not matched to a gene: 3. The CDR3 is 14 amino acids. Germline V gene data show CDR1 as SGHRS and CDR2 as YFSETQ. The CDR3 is CASSPGQGNYGYTF. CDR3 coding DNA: TGCGCCAGCAGCCCTGGACAGGGGAACTATGGCTACACCTTC.

The CDR3, as DNA: TGCGCCAGCAGCTTGATGGCAAACAATGAGCAGTTCTTC. This gives the protein CASSLMANNEQFF. The J gene is TRBJ2-1, the V gene TRBV5-1; no clear D. CDR1 and CDR2 from the germline V gene are SGHRS and YFSETQ. This CDR3 is built from 13 residues. The ends were cut back, 1 base at V and 5 bases at J, with 7 bases in the middle.

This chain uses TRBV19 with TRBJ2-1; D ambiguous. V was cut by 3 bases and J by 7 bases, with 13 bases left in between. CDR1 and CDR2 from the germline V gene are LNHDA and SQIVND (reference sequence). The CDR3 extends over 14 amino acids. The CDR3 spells CASSIPPGSNEQFF. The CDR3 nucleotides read TGTGCCAGTAGTATCCCCCCTGGAAGTAATGAGCAGTTCTTC. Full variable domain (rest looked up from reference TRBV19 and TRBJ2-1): DGGITQSPKYLFRKEGQNVTLSCEQNLNHDAMYWYRQDPGQGLRLIYYSQIVNDFQKGDIAEGYSVSREKKESFPLTVTSAQKNPTAFYLCASSIPPGSNEQFFGPGTRLTVL.

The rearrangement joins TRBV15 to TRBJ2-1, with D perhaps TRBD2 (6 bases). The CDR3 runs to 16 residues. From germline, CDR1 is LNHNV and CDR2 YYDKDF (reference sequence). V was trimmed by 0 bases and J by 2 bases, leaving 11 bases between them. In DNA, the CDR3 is TGTGCCACCAGCAGAGATCCGCGGGGCCCCTACAATGAGCAGTTCTTC. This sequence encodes CATSRDPRGPYNEQFF.

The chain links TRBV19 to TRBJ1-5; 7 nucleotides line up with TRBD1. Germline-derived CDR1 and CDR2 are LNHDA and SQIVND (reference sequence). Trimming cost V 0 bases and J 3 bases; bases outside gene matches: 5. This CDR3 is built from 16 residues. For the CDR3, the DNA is TGTGCCAGTAGTATAGACCCGGGACAGTTCAATCAGCCCCAGCATTTT. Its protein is CASSIDPGQFNQPQHF.

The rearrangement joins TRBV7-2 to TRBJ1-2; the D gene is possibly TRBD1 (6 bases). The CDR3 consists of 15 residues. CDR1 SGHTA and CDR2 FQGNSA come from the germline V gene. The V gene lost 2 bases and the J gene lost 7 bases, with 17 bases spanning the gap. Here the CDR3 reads CASSLSLTDSSGYTF. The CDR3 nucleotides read TGTGCCAGCAGCTTATCCTTGACGGACAGCTCTGGCTACACCTTC.

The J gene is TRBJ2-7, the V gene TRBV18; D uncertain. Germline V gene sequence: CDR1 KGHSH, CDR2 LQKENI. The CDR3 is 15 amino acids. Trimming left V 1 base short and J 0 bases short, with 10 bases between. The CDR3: CASSPLGFSSYEQYF. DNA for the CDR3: TGTGCCAGCTCACCACTCGGGTTCTCCTCCTACGAGCAGTACTTC.

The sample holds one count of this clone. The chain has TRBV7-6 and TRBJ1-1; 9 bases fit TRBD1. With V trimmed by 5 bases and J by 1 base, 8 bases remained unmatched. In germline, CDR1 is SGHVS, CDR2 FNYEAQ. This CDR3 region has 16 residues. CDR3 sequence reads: CASSRIQGAPNTEAFF. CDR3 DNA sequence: TGTGCCAGCAGCCGAATACAGGGGGCGCCGAACACTGAAGCTTTCTTT.

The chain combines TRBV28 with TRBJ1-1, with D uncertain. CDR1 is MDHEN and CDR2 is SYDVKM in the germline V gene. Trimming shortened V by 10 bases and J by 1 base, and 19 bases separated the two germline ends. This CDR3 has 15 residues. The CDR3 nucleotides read TGTGCCACCTCCGCCCCACCGATAAAGAACACTGAAGCTTTCTTT. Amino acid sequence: CATSAPPIKNTEAFF.

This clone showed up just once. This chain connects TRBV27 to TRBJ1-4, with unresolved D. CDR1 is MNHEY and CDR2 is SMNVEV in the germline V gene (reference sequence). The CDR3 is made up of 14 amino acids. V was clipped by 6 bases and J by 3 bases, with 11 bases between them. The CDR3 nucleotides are TGTGCCAGCAGGAGGGAGGGAGCTAATGAAAAACTGTTTTTT. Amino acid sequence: CASRREGANEKLFF.

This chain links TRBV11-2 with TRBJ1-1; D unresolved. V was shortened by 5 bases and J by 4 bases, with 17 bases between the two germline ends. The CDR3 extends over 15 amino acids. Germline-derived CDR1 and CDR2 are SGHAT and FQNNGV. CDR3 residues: CASSPPGPWGTEAFF. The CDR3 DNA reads TGTGCCAGCAGCCCCCCCGGGCCGTGGGGCACTGAAGCTTTCTTT.